This entry lists 15 T cell receptor beta chains sequenced from one sample in a study of identical twins. TCRdb re-analysed the 5' RACE reads in MiXCR, keeping a single row per CDR3 protein. The table has fewer than 350,000 distinct CDR3 sequences, about 8.1% seen once; the top ten hold over 2%. This sample was also put to use in a study of yellow fever vaccine responses in identical twins.

The sample comprised memory (CD45RO+) T cells sorted from blood. The source of these receptors is a young woman in good health.

This clonotype was seen at least ten times. V is TRBV5-1 and J is TRBJ2-1; possible D gene TRBD1, 5 bases. The CDR3 is made up of 15 amino acids. The V end was cut by 0 bases, the J end by 2 bases, with 9 bases between. CDR1 and CDR2 (germline): SGHRS, YFSETQ. Here the CDR3 DNA reads TGCGCCAGCAGCTTGGAAGACAGTACCTACAATGAGCAGTTCTTC. This translates into CASSLEDSTYNEQFF.

In its sample, this clonotype was seen a few times. The CDR3 nucleotides read TGCAGTGCTAGAACAGGGTATTATGGCTACACCTTC. Protein sequence: CSARTGYYGYTF. J is TRBJ1-2 and V is TRBV20-1; TRBD1 is a possible D gene (6 bases). Trimming left V 2 bases short and J 5 bases short, with 9 bases between. Germline lookup yields CDR1 DFQATT and CDR2 SNEGSKA (reference sequence). This CDR3 has 12 amino acids.

The gene calls are TRBV27 and TRBJ2-7; 11 positions agree with TRBD1. Germline V lookup: CDR1 MNHEY, CDR2 SMNVEV (reference sequence). V gave up 5 bases and J gave up 4 bases; unmatched junction bases: 7. The CDR3 is 15 residues long. The CDR3 here is CASSPKGTGGYEQYV. The CDR3 DNA reads TGTGCCAGCAGTCCCAAGGGGACAGGGGGATACGAGCAGTACGTC.

This clonotype was seen many times. This chain joins TRBV11-2 and TRBJ2-7, with D tentatively TRBD2 (6 bases). The ends were cut back, 2 bases at V and 4 bases at J, with 27 bases in the middle. Looked up from germline, CDR1 is SGHAT and CDR2 is FQNNGV. The CDR3 runs 19 residues. Here the CDR3 DNA reads TGTGCCAGCAGCTTATTGCCGGGGGTGGGAGTTACCATATTTTACGAGCAGTACTTC. Residues: CASSLLPGVGVTIFYEQYF. Looking up the rest from reference TRBV11-2 and TRBJ2-7 gives the full variable domain: EAGVAQSPRYKIIEKRQSVAFWCNPISGHATLYWYQQILGQGPKLLIQFQNNGVVDDSQLPKDRFSAERLKGVDSTLKIQPAKLEDSAVYLCASSLLPGVGVTIFYEQYFGPGTRLTVT.

This clonotype was picked up a small number of times. V and J are TRBV25-1 and TRBJ2-1, with D tentatively TRBD1 (6 bases). CDR1 is MGHDK, CDR2 SYGVNS, per germline. The CDR3 is made up of 15 amino acids. Trimming took off 4 bases at V and 2 bases at J, with 12 bases between the two ends. The CDR3 sequence: CASSGGAGAYNEQFF. CDR3 nucleotides: TGTGCCAGCAGTGGAGGAGCAGGGGCCTACAATGAGCAGTTCTTC.

This clonotype was counted at least ten times. The chain joins TRBV24-1 to TRBJ2-3, with TRBD1 as a possible D gene (6 bases). Trimming left V 7 bases short and J 2 bases short, with 12 bases between. Germline V gene lookup returns CDR1 KGHDR and CDR2 SFDVKD. This CDR3 region has 14 residues. The CDR3 DNA reads TGTGCCACCAGCCACAGGGTGGACACAGATACGCAGTATTTT. It codes for CATSHRVDTDTQYF.

The gene calls are TRBV5-6 and TRBJ1-6, with 8 bases lining up with TRBD1. The CDR3 is 15 amino acids. Germline assignment: CDR1 SGHDT and CDR2 YYEEEE. V shed 4 bases and J 10 bases; nucleotides not matched to a gene: 10. CDR3 amino acids: CASSMNQGAQSPLHF. The CDR3 DNA is TGTGCCAGCAGCATGAATCAGGGGGCTCAATCACCCCTCCACTTT.

This clonotype was found a few times. The V call is TRBV6-1, the J call TRBJ2-7; TRBD1 is a possible D gene (6 bases). Germline V gives CDR1 MNHNS, CDR2 SASEGT. Trimming cost V 6 bases and J 8 bases, with 11 bases left between them. The length of the CDR3 is 11 residues. CDR3 nucleotides: TGTGCCAGCAGCCTGACAGGAAAGCAGTACGTC. Protein: CASSLTGKQYV.

This clonotype was found many times. The chain uses TRBV12-3 or TRBV12-4 and TRBJ2-3; maybe TRBD2 (6 bases). V was shortened by 8 bases and J by 4 bases, with 7 bases between the two germline ends. The CDR3 consists of 11 residues. The CDR3 nucleotides read TGTGCCAGCTCGGGGGCAGATACGCAGTATTTT. Translating it yields CASSGADTQYF.

This clonotype was found many times. The rearrangement links TRBV7-9 to TRBJ2-1, with 11 bases aligning to TRBD2. Germline V gene lookup returns CDR1 SEHNR and CDR2 FQNEAQ (reference sequence). V lost 4 bases and J lost 4; bases outside the gene matches: 6. The CDR3 length is 16 residues. DNA of the CDR3: TGTGCCAGCAGCTCCACCGGGACTAGCGGATACAATGAGCAGTTCTTC. This encodes CASSSTGTSGYNEQFF.

This clonotype was counted at least ten times. V usage is TRBV4-1 and J usage is TRBJ1-1; D is undetermined. The CDR3 length is 15 residues. Germline-derived CDR1 and CDR2 are MGHRA and YSYEKL. V lost 1 base and J 3 bases, leaving 12 bases between the germline ends. The CDR3 sequence: CASSQVSERYTEAFF. CDR3 bases: TGCGCCAGCAGCCAAGTCAGTGAGAGATACACTGAAGCTTTCTTT.

For this clonotype: At one of its ends the junction is not consistent with the germline gene, which may arise from a read error. The chain is built from TRBV3-1 and TRBJ2-7; D uncertain. Germline CDR1 reads LGHDT; CDR2 reads YNNKEL (reference sequence). The CDR3 covers 12 residues. The CDR3 DNA is TGTGCCAGAAGCCAAGGCAGAGGCGAGCAGTACTTC. It encodes CARSQGRGEQYF.

This clonotype showed up many times. V and J are TRBV27 and TRBJ1-1; D gene uncertain. Trimming left V 3 bases short and J 4 bases short, with 12 bases between. The germline V gene encodes CDR1 MNHEY and CDR2 SMNVEV (reference sequence). The CDR3 has 14 residues. In DNA form, the CDR3 reads TGTGCCAGCAGTTTCCGGGCCGGTCCCACTGAAGCTTTCTTT. Encoded protein: CASSFRAGPTEAFF.

The CDR3 loop is CASGPLGRASGNQPQHF. For the CDR3, the DNA is TGTGCCAGCGGCCCCCTTGGCAGGGCTTCTGGCAATCAGCCCCAGCATTTT. The chain joins TRBV27 to TRBJ1-5; D possibly corresponds to TRBD1 (5 bases). The germline gives CDR1 MNHEY, CDR2 SMNVEV (reference sequence). This CDR3 region has 17 residues. The V and J ends lost 8 bases and 2 bases respectively, with 22 bases between them.

This clonotype was seen at least ten times. V gene TRBV11-2 combines with J gene TRBJ1-1, with unresolved D. V lost 0 bases to trimming and J lost 0 bases, with 11 bases between them. The CDR3 covers 16 residues. Germline values: CDR1 SGHAT, CDR2 FQNNGV. CDR3 region: CASSLEGKVLNTEAFF. CDR3 nucleotide sequence: TGTGCCAGCAGCTTAGAAGGAAAAGTCCTGAACACTGAAGCTTTCTTT.